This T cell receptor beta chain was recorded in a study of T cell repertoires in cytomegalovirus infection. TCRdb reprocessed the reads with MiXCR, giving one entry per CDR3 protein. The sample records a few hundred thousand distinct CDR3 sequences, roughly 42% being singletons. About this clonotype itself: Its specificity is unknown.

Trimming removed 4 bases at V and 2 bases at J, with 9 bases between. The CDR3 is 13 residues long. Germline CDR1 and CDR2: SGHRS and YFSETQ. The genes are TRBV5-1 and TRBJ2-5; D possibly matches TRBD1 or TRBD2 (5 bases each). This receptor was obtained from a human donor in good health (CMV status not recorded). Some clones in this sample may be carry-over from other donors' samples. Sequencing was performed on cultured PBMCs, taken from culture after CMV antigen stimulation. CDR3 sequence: CASSRGAQETQYF. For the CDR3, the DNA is TGCGCCAGCAGCCGAGGGGCGCAAGAGACCCAGTACTTC.